The 7 T cell receptor beta chains presented below share a single source sample, sequenced in a study of cytomegalovirus exposure and HLA in healthy donors. Primers for the PCR totalled 60 Vbeta and 13 Jbeta. Some clones are missing from TCRdb's copy, which holds only in-frame ones; the method was immunoSEQ multiplex PCR. This sample's clone table lists around 76,000 clones. The sequencing input was PBMCs. The receptors were gathered from a man aged 40-50 years in good health and CMV-seronegative.

The chain is built from TRBV6-5 and TRBJ1-3; 10 bases map to TRBD1. CDR1 is MNHEY and CDR2 is SVGAGI in the germline V gene. Unmatched junction bases numbered 8, after V lost 11 bases and J lost 4 bases. The CDR3 loop spans 14 amino acids. CDR3 loop: CAVRQGAAGNTIYF. Written as DNA, the CDR3 is TGTGCCGTTAGACAGGGGGCTGCAGGAAACACCATATATTTT.

The rearrangement uses TRBV30 and TRBJ1-5; maybe TRBD1 (6 bases). Trimming stripped 0 bases from V and 1 base from J, with 10 bases between. This CDR3 region has 15 residues. Germline V gene lookup returns CDR1 GTSNPN and CDR2 SVGIG (reference sequence). CDR3 in DNA: TGTGCCTGGAGTGTAGCCAGGGGAAGCAATCAGCCCCAGCATTTT. It yields the protein CAWSVARGSNQPQHF.

The chain uses TRBV7-8 and TRBJ1-1; a possible D gene is TRBD1 (6 bases). Trimming shortened V by 8 bases and J by 1 base, and 11 bases separated the two germline ends. The CDR3 has 13 residues. Germline CDR1 reads SGHVS; CDR2 reads FQNEAQ. CDR3 residues: CASGKGGNTEAFF. The DNA of the CDR3 is TGTGCCAGCGGGAAAGGGGGGAACACTGAAGCTTTCTTT. Full variable domain (rest looked up from reference TRBV7-8 and TRBJ1-1): GAGVSQSPRYKVAKRGQDVALRCDPISGHVSLFWYQQALGQGPEFLTYFQNEAQLDKSGLPSDRFFAERPEGSVSTLKIQRTQQEDSAVYLCASGKGGNTEAFFGQGTRLTVV.

The genes are TRBV5-6 and TRBJ2-2; the match to TRBD2 covers 9 bases. This CDR3 comprises 16 residues. After removal of 0 bases from V and 3 bases from J, the junction contained 3 bases not matched to a gene. CDR1 is SGHDT, CDR2 YYEEEE, per germline. The CDR3 here is CASSLVAGVYTGELFF. The CDR3 coding sequence is TGTGCCAGCAGCTTGGTAGCGGGGGTCTACACCGGGGAGCTGTTTTTT.

Written as DNA, the CDR3 is TGTGCCAGCTCCCCAGGGACTAGCGGTTCCTACGAGCAGTACTTC. Its protein is CASSPGTSGSYEQYF. V is TRBV18 and J is TRBJ2-7, with 11 bases fitting TRBD2. V gave up 6 bases and J gave up 1 base; unmatched junction bases: 5. Germline V gene sequence: CDR1 KGHSH, CDR2 LQKENI. The CDR3 runs 15 residues.

The chain has TRBV4-2 and TRBJ2-5, with 9 positions matching TRBD2. After removal of 3 bases from V and 1 base from J, the junction contained 6 bases not matched to a gene. CDR1 is LGHNA, CDR2 YNFKEQ, per germline. The CDR3 loop spans 16 amino acids. CDR3 region: CASSQSLAGTQETQYF. CDR3 DNA: TGTGCCAGCAGCCAGTCACTAGCGGGTACCCAAGAGACCCAGTACTTC.

This chain connects TRBV5-1 to TRBJ2-7; the match to TRBD2 covers 7 bases. CDR3 length equals 13 residues. Unmatched junction bases numbered 7, after V lost 3 bases and J lost 7 bases. CDR1 and CDR2 (germline): SGHRS, YFSETQ. CDR3 nucleotide sequence: TGCGCCAGCAGCTCGACCGCGGGAGTTGAGCAGTACTTC. The encoded protein is CASSSTAGVEQYF.